Below are 18 T cell receptor beta chains sequenced from a single sample in a study of blood T cell repertoires in COVID-19. Repertoires were generated with immunoSEQ multiplex PCR, while TCRdb's copy carries only in-frame clones and drops some. The profile shows about 160,000 clones, approximately 83% of them singletons. What was sequenced was peripheral blood. The receptors come from an elderly woman with active or convalescent COVID-19.

The chain combines TRBV7-2 with TRBJ2-2; possible D gene TRBD1, 7 bases. Germline CDR1 and CDR2: SGHTA and FQGNSA. The CDR3 sequence is 15 residues long. Trimming removed 7 bases from V and 4 bases from J, with 16 bases in between. The CDR3 sequence is CASTQGGRGTGELFF. The CDR3 bases are TGTGCCAGCACCCAGGGGGGCAGGGGCACCGGGGAGCTGTTTTTT.

This chain links TRBV18 with TRBJ1-1; TRBD1 matches at 7 bases. V shed 6 bases, J shed 4 bases, and the junction held 8 bases outside the gene matches. The CDR3 extends over 14 amino acids. In germline, CDR1 is KGHSH, CDR2 LQKENI. CDR3 coding DNA: TGTGCCAGCTCTGTAACAGGGGAAGGCACTGAAGCTTTCTTT. This codes for CASSVTGEGTEAFF.

V usage is TRBV5-5 and J usage is TRBJ1-4; no definite D call. V was pared by 3 bases and J by 0 bases, with 18 bases between. CDR3 length: 18 residues. Germline CDR1 reads SGHKS; CDR2 reads YYEKEE (reference sequence). The CDR3: CASSSLLQPKPTNEKLFF. DNA of the CDR3: TGTGCCAGCAGCTCACTACTCCAGCCCAAGCCAACTAATGAAAAACTGTTTTTT.

The chain couples TRBV7-8 to TRBJ2-7, with D tentatively TRBD1 (6 bases). CDR3 size: 15 residues. Germline CDR1 SGHVS, CDR2 FQNEAQ. With 2 bases removed from V and 6 bases from J, the gap between germline ends came to 17 bases. The CDR3, as DNA: TGTGCCAGCAGCTTACAAACAGGGTCGTTCTTCGAGCAGTACTTC. This translates into CASSLQTGSFFEQYF.

The chain has TRBV19 and TRBJ1-2; TRBD1 agrees at 8 bases. Losses at the gene ends were 7 bases for V and 4 bases for J; bases not matched to a gene: 8. From germline, CDR1 is LNHDA and CDR2 SQIVND (reference sequence). This CDR3 has 14 amino acids. This CDR3 reads CASTKDRAGYGYTF. CDR3 sequence (DNA): TGTGCCAGTACCAAGGACAGGGCTGGCTATGGCTACACCTTC.

The chain uses TRBV6-5 and TRBJ1-1, with 7 bases lining up with TRBD1. The CDR3 loop spans 15 amino acids. Germline V gene data show CDR1 as MNHEY and CDR2 as SVGAGI. Trimming cost V 4 bases and J 0 bases; bases outside gene matches: 5. DNA for the CDR3: TGTGCCAGCAGTTTTAACAGGGGAGTGAACACTGAAGCTTTCTTT. It codes for CASSFNRGVNTEAFF.

The V gene is TRBV30, the J gene TRBJ1-5; D remains unclear. There are 16 residues in the CDR3. V lost 0 bases, J lost 1 base, and 13 bases lay in between. Germline-derived CDR1 and CDR2 are GTSNPN and SVGIG (reference sequence). The CDR3 loop is CAWSVGGSLSNQPQHF. The CDR3 DNA reads as TGTGCCTGGAGTGTAGGAGGTTCCCTAAGCAATCAGCCCCAGCATTTT. Variable domain in full (rest from reference TRBV30 and TRBJ1-5): SQTIHQWPATLVQPVGSPLSLECTVEGTSNPNLYWYRQAAGRGLQLLFYSVGIGQISSEVPQNLSASRPQDRQFILSSKKLLLSDSGFYLCAWSVGGSLSNQPQHFGDGTRLSIL.

This clone was recorded once. V is TRBV27 and J is TRBJ1-2, with 10 nucleotides matching TRBD1. Germline CDR1 and CDR2: MNHEY and SMNVEV (reference sequence). The CDR3 covers 16 residues. The ends lost 3 bases at V and 4 bases at J; junction bases unmatched: 8. This CDR3 is CASSFLPGQGSYGYTF. CDR3 DNA: TGTGCCAGCAGTTTCTTACCGGGACAGGGGAGCTATGGCTACACCTTC.

This clone appeared a single time. This chain joins TRBV28 and TRBJ2-2, with D possibly matching TRBD2 (5 bases). The germline CDR1 and CDR2 sequences are MDHEN and SYDVKM. V lost 3 bases and J lost 4, with 6 bases in between. CDR3 length equals 13 residues. The DNA for the CDR3 is TGTGCCAGCAGTTTGGCGGGCACCGGGGAGCTGTTTTTT. Protein sequence: CASSLAGTGELFF.

The chain joins TRBV5-1 to TRBJ1-4; tentative D call: TRBD1 (6 bases). Germline V gene data show CDR1 as SGHRS and CDR2 as YFSETQ. V lost 0 bases and J lost 6, with 12 bases in between. The CDR3 spans 15 residues. The CDR3 spells CASSLGQAGDEKLFF. CDR3 DNA: TGCGCCAGCAGCTTGGGACAGGCAGGCGATGAAAAACTGTTTTTT.

V and J are TRBV2 and TRBJ1-5; D possibly corresponds to TRBD1 (5 bases). The germline V and J ends were trimmed by 2 bases and 4 bases, with 12 bases remaining between them. Germline V gene data show CDR1 as SNHLY and CDR2 as FYNNEI. The CDR3 length is 15 residues. This CDR3 reads CASSEKEGFNQPQHF. Here the CDR3 DNA reads TGTGCCAGCAGTGAAAAGGAGGGGTTTAATCAGCCCCAGCATTTT.

This chain joins TRBV6-5 and TRBJ1-2, with 9 bases matching TRBD1. The germline gives CDR1 MNHEY, CDR2 SVGAGI. V was pared by 4 bases and J by 4 bases, with 4 bases of the junction left unmatched. The CDR3 is made up of 14 amino acids. The CDR3 loop is CASSSGQGIYGYTF. The CDR3 DNA reads TGTGCCAGCAGTTCCGGACAGGGGATCTATGGCTACACCTTC.

V gene TRBV3-1 (or the pseudogene TRBV3-2) combines with J gene TRBJ2-2, with a weak D call TRBD1 (6 bases). V lost 0 bases and J 1 base, leaving 6 bases between the germline ends. CDR3 length equals 15 residues. Per germline, CDR1 LGHDT and CDR2 YNNKEL (reference sequence). The CDR3 loop is CASSQDRGNTGELFF. For the CDR3, the DNA is TGTGCCAGCAGCCAAGACAGGGGGAACACCGGGGAGCTGTTTTTT.

The rearrangement uses TRBV6-5 and TRBJ1-4; D is unclear. Germline V gives CDR1 MNHEY, CDR2 SVGAGI. The V gene lost 2 bases and the J gene lost 3 bases, with 4 bases spanning the gap. The CDR3 consists of 13 residues. CDR3 residues: CASSYDSNEKLFF. The CDR3 DNA sequence: TGTGCCAGCAGTTACGACTCTAATGAAAAACTGTTTTTT.

The sample holds one count of this clone. The genes are TRBV7-2 and TRBJ1-1; D may be TRBD1 (6 bases). The CDR3 spans 15 residues. Germline assignment: CDR1 SGHTA and CDR2 FQGNSA. Between the trimmed V and J ends, which lost 3 bases and 3 bases, there was a span of 14 bases. Here the CDR3 DNA reads TGTGCCAGCAGCTTGAACAGGGCAGCGGACACTGAAGCTTTCTTT. This translates into CASSLNRAADTEAFF.

This clone was seen only a few times. V gene TRBV5-1 combines with J gene TRBJ1-1; 7 bases map to TRBD1. Per the germline V gene, CDR1 is SGHRS and CDR2 is YFSETQ. The CDR3 contains 15 residues. J was trimmed by 5 bases and V by 6 bases; bases with no gene match: 13. DNA of the CDR3: TGCGCCAGCAACCCTAAGGGGGCAAGTGGGACTGAAGCTTTCTTT. Translating it yields CASNPKGASGTEAFF.

This chain connects TRBV19 to TRBJ2-2; D may be TRBD2 (5 bases). The CDR3 consists of 12 residues. Germline CDR1 and CDR2: LNHDA and SQIVND (reference sequence). V was clipped by 11 bases and J by 3 bases, with 10 bases between them. CDR3 loop: CALADYTGELFF. DNA of the CDR3: TGTGCCTTGGCGGACTACACCGGGGAGCTGTTTTTT.

The chain couples TRBV3-1 (or the pseudogene TRBV3-2) to TRBJ2-3; D ambiguous. The CDR3 covers 14 residues. CDR1 LGHDT and CDR2 YNNKEL come from the germline V gene (reference sequence). Trimming removed 1 base at V and 0 bases at J, with 5 bases between. This chain's CDR3 is CASSQASSTDTQYF. The CDR3 DNA follows: TGTGCCAGCAGCCAAGCTTCTAGCACAGATACGCAGTATTTT.